What follows are 7 T cell receptor beta chains derived from one specimen sequenced in a study of T cells in Graves' hyperthyroidism and ophthalmopathy. The CDR3 regions of TCR beta were amplified from RNA transcripts. First-round RT-PCR of the TCR CDR3 relied on the HTBI primer set. Using its own MiXCR run on the multiplex PCR reads, TCRdb lists one record per CDR3 protein. The sample lists around 690,000 distinct CDR3 sequences, around a sixth occurring once. The sequencing sample was made of blood. The receptors come from a man aged 50 to 59 with Graves' hyperthyroidism.

The sample holds many counts of this clonotype. The rearrangement links TRBV28 to TRBJ2-7; TRBD2 matches 10 bases. The length of the CDR3 is 16 residues. CDR1 is MDHEN and CDR2 is SYDVKM in the germline V gene. The V gene end was trimmed by 3 bases and the J gene end by 2 bases; junction bases not matched to a gene: 7. CDR3 in DNA: TGTGCCAGCAGTTTGGTTAGCGGGAGGACTCCCTACGAGCAGTACTTC. Its translation: CASSLVSGRTPYEQYF.

V is TRBV7-9 and J is TRBJ2-1, with D maybe TRBD1 (6 bases). This CDR3 is built from 14 residues. Germline loops: CDR1 SEHNR, CDR2 FQNEAQ (reference sequence). The V end lost 1 base, the J end lost 9 bases, and 13 bases lay between the germline ends. CDR3 loop: CASSLGPGASEQFF. The CDR3 DNA reads as TGTGCCAGCAGCTTAGGTCCAGGGGCAAGTGAGCAGTTCTTC.

For the CDR3, the DNA is TGTGCCAGCAGCTTAATGGGACAGGACACCGGGGAGCTGTTTTTT. Its translation: CASSLMGQDTGELFF. The chain carries TRBV7-3 and TRBJ2-2; 8 positions match TRBD1. The CDR3 has 15 amino acids. Germline V gives CDR1 SGHTA, CDR2 FQGTGA. J was trimmed by 3 bases and V by 1 base; bases with no gene match: 1. The variable domain in full, completed from reference TRBV7-3 and TRBJ2-2, reads GAGVSQTPSNKVTEKGKYVELRCDPISGHTALYWYRQSLGQGPEFLIYFQGTGAADDSGLPNDRFFAVRPEGSVSTLKIQRTERGDSAVYLCASSLMGQDTGELFFGEGSRLTVL.

This clonotype came up a few times. The genes are TRBV19 and TRBJ1-1; D ambiguous. The CDR3 contains 14 residues. The V gene lost 3 bases and the J gene lost 8 bases, with 16 bases spanning the gap. CDR1 is LNHDA and CDR2 is SQIVND in the germline V gene (reference sequence). CDR3 DNA: TGTGCCAGTAGTATGTATGGCACGAAAAGGGAAGCTTTCTTT. Amino acids: CASSMYGTKREAFF.

This chain uses TRBV20-1 with TRBJ2-7; D is unclear. The V end lost 2 bases, the J end lost 2 bases, and 7 bases lay between the germline ends. Per germline, CDR1 DFQATT and CDR2 SNEGSKA (reference sequence). This CDR3 region has 12 residues. The CDR3: CSARHNPYEQYF. The CDR3 bases are TGCAGTGCTAGACATAATCCCTACGAGCAGTACTTC.

This clonotype occurred many times. V usage is TRBV14 and J usage is TRBJ2-2, with D possibly TRBD1 on 6 matching bases. The CDR3 sequence is 13 residues long. The V gene lost 6 bases and the J gene lost 5 bases, with 10 bases spanning the gap. Germline CDR1 SGHDN, CDR2 FVKESK. Here the CDR3 DNA reads TGTGCCAGCAGACGACAGGCGACCGGGGAGCTGTTTTTT. Translation: CASRRQATGELFF.

In its sample, this clonotype was seen many times. The chain recombines TRBV15 with TRBJ2-1; 12 bases fit TRBD2. Unmatched junction bases numbered 3, after V lost 1 base and J lost 2 bases. The V gene's germline CDR1 is LNHNV and CDR2 YYDKDF (reference sequence). The CDR3 has 17 amino acids. In DNA form, the CDR3 reads TGTGCCACCAGCAGAGGACTAGCGGGAGTCGCCTACAATGAGCAGTTCTTC. Translated: CATSRGLAGVAYNEQFF.